What follows are 20 T cell receptor beta chains derived from one specimen sequenced in a study of blood T cell repertoires in COVID-19. This table comes from immunoSEQ multiplex PCR, and its TCRdb copy is limited to in-frame clones, with some not included. This sample has approximately 77,000 clones, with 65% to 85% found just once. Sequencing was performed on peripheral blood. The receptors stem from a man in his sixties or seventies with active or convalescent COVID-19.

V is TRBV6-1 and J is TRBJ2-3, with D perhaps TRBD1 (5 bases). Trimming stripped 4 bases from V and 1 base from J, with 15 bases between. The germline CDR1 and CDR2 sequences are MNHNS and SASEGT. The CDR3 totals 16 residues. Written as DNA, the CDR3 is TGTGCCAGCAGTGTTCGTAGGGGTTCTCGCACAGATACGCAGTATTTT. As protein: CASSVRRGSRTDTQYF.

This clone was detected a few times. The gene calls are TRBV3-1 (or the pseudogene TRBV3-2) and TRBJ1-5; 8 bases map to TRBD1. Germline CDR1 reads LGHDT; CDR2 reads YNNKEL (reference sequence). V shed 4 bases and J 7 bases; nucleotides not matched to a gene: 9. CDR3 length: 15 amino acids. The CDR3 loop reads CASSLGQGMGQPQHF. Written as DNA, the CDR3 is TGTGCCAGCAGCCTTGGACAGGGAATGGGGCAGCCCCAGCATTTT.

This chain links TRBV5-1 with TRBJ1-3, with unresolved D. V was trimmed by 0 bases and J by 0 bases, leaving 13 bases between them. The germline CDR1 and CDR2 sequences are SGHRS and YFSETQ. CDR3 length: 17 residues. CDR3 region: CASSLAGVRNSGNTIYF. In DNA, the CDR3 is TGCGCCAGCAGCTTGGCCGGGGTACGGAACTCTGGAAACACCATATATTTT.

This sequence joins TRBV28 and TRBJ1-2; D gene unclear. This CDR3 comprises 12 residues. With 7 bases removed from V and 8 bases from J, the gap between germline ends came to 14 bases. CDR1 and CDR2 (germline): MDHEN, SYDVKM. The CDR3 protein is CASIEPGWGYTF. The CDR3 DNA sequence: TGTGCCAGCATCGAGCCCGGGTGGGGCTACACCTTC.

This clone has just one count. CDR3 in DNA: TGCAGTGCTAGTGACAGAAAAAGTGAAGCTTTCTTT. This gives the protein CSASDRKSEAFF. The chain uses TRBV20-1 and TRBJ1-1; a weak D match, TRBD1 (5 bases). Germline CDR1 and CDR2: DFQATT and SNEGSKA (reference sequence). The CDR3 is 12 residues long. V was shortened by 3 bases and J by 7 bases, with 12 bases between the two germline ends.

V and J are TRBV12-3 or TRBV12-4 and TRBJ2-7, with 7 bases aligning to TRBD2. V shed 3 bases, J shed 5 bases, and the junction held 1 base outside the gene matches. This CDR3 has 12 residues. This CDR3 is CASSFAGDEQYF. CDR3 bases: TGTGCCAGCAGTTTCGCGGGAGACGAGCAGTACTTC.

This chain connects TRBV2 to TRBJ1-1, with TRBD1 matching over 9 bases. With 6 bases clipped from V and 1 base from J, the junction kept 6 bases outside the gene matches. Germline V gene lookup returns CDR1 SNHLY and CDR2 FYNNEI. The CDR3 runs to 15 residues. The CDR3 loop is CASSAQGAGNTEAFF. The CDR3 DNA follows: TGTGCCAGCAGCGCACAGGGGGCCGGGAACACTGAAGCTTTCTTT.

The chain has TRBV6-5 and TRBJ2-2; 7 bases are a match to TRBD1. Looked up from germline, CDR1 is MNHEY and CDR2 is SVGAGI. V gave up 7 bases and J gave up 4 bases; unmatched junction bases: 6. The CDR3 covers 14 residues. The CDR3 DNA reads as TGTGCCAGCAAGAGGACAGGCGTCACCGGGGAGCTGTTTTTT. It is translated as CASKRTGVTGELFF.

The chain combines TRBV19 with TRBJ2-7; a possible D gene is TRBD2 (6 bases). This CDR3 region has 17 residues. V was pared by 1 base and J by 8 bases, with 24 bases between. Germline-derived CDR1 and CDR2 are LNHDA and SQIVND (reference sequence). The CDR3 coding sequence is TGTGCCAGTAGTATAGGCCAGATTACGCGGGGCCCCAGCAAGCAGTACTTC. Its translation: CASSIGQITRGPSKQYF.

The CDR3 sequence: CASSGQGNEKLFF. The CDR3 bases are TGTGCCAGCTCGGGACAGGGTAATGAAAAACTGTTTTTT. The chain couples TRBV19 to TRBJ1-4, with 9 positions matching TRBD1. The CDR3 spans 13 residues. The V segment lost 9 bases and the J segment 4 bases; nucleotides outside the gene matches: 3. Germline assignment: CDR1 LNHDA and CDR2 SQIVND (reference sequence).

The rearrangement joins TRBV15 to TRBJ2-1; D perhaps matches TRBD1 (5 bases). The CDR3 consists of 17 residues. Germline assignment: CDR1 LNHNV and CDR2 YYDKDF (reference sequence). V was pared by 0 bases and J by 5 bases, with 17 bases between. The CDR3, as DNA: TGTGCCACCAGCAGAGAACGGAGACGGCTAGGGGACAATGAGCAGTTCTTC. Protein: CATSRERRRLGDNEQFF.

The rearrangement joins TRBV28 to TRBJ1-6; 7 bases fit TRBD1. The CDR3 loop spans 16 amino acids. Germline values: CDR1 MDHEN, CDR2 SYDVKM. V lost 4 bases to trimming and J lost 7 bases; unmatched junction nucleotides: 10. The CDR3 loop reads CASSSPAGTENSPLHF. CDR3 in DNA: TGTGCCAGCAGTTCCCCCGCCGGGACAGAAAATTCACCCCTCCACTTT.

The V gene is TRBV27, the J gene TRBJ2-3; no definite D call. Germline V gene data show CDR1 as MNHEY and CDR2 as SMNVEV (reference sequence). CDR3 length: 13 amino acids. The V and J ends lost 3 bases and 4 bases respectively, with 8 bases between them. CDR3 nucleotides: TGTGCCAGCAGTTTTACTGGGCCAGATACGCAGTATTTT. This codes for CASSFTGPDTQYF.

This clone has just one count. The chain links TRBV5-6 to TRBJ2-7; weak D call: TRBD1 (6 bases). The V and J ends lost 2 bases and 3 bases respectively, with 12 bases between them. Germline V CDR1 and CDR2: SGHDT, YYEEEE. The CDR3 runs 14 residues. The CDR3 DNA is TGTGCCAGCAGCTTAATCAGGGGTGGCTACGAGCAGTACTTC. Translating gives CASSLIRGGYEQYF.

CDR3: CASSLERSRGNEQFF. In DNA form, the CDR3 reads TGTGCCAGCAGCTTGGAACGTAGCCGAGGGAATGAGCAGTTCTTC. The chain links TRBV5-4 to TRBJ2-1; tentative D call: TRBD2 (5 bases). Germline lookup yields CDR1 SGHNT and CDR2 YYREEE (reference sequence). V was trimmed by 0 bases and J by 7 bases, leaving 14 bases between them. The CDR3 loop spans 15 amino acids.

This clone came up a few times. The chain carries TRBV13 and TRBJ1-4, with a possible D match to TRBD1 (5 bases). Germline V gene lookup returns CDR1 PRHDT and CDR2 FYEKMQ (reference sequence). With 4 bases removed from V and 1 base from J, the gap between germline ends came to 22 bases. The CDR3 consists of 19 residues. CDR3 bases: TGTGCCAGCAGCTCCAGGCCCGGGACTGGGAGGGGAACTAATGAAAAACTGTTTTTT. It is translated as CASSSRPGTGRGTNEKLFF.

In its sample, this clone was seen once. The chain links TRBV6-5 to TRBJ2-3; possibly TRBD2 for D (7 bases). The V end lost 5 bases, the J end lost 4 bases, and 13 bases lay between the germline ends. Germline V gene data show CDR1 as MNHEY and CDR2 as SVGAGI. The CDR3 is 14 amino acids. In DNA, the CDR3 is TGTGCCAGCAGTAGTGGGGGGGGCCCAGATACGCAGTATTTT. Its translation: CASSSGGGPDTQYF.

A few counts support this clone. V and J are TRBV3-1 (or the pseudogene TRBV3-2) and TRBJ1-4; TRBD1 aligns across 9 bases. V lost 5 bases, J lost 8 bases, and 9 bases stayed unmatched. Germline V gene data show CDR1 as LGHDT and CDR2 as YNNKEL (reference sequence). There are 15 residues in the CDR3. CDR3 DNA: TGTGCCAGCAGCGACCGGGACAGGGTCGGCGAAAAACTGTTTTTT. Its protein product is CASSDRDRVGEKLFF.

The gene calls are TRBV3-1 (or the pseudogene TRBV3-2) and TRBJ2-7, with D possibly TRBD2 on 5 matching bases. V dropped 4 bases and J dropped 3 bases, with 10 bases sitting between them. This CDR3 is 13 amino acids long. Germline CDR1 is LGHDT and CDR2 is YNNKEL (reference sequence). The CDR3 coding sequence is TGTGCCAGCAGCCCGAATGGAGGCTACGAGCAGTACTTC. It codes for CASSPNGGYEQYF.

Comments on this clone: One junction end does not reproduce the germline sequence, and a read error may be involved. The chain combines TRBV19 with TRBJ1-5; tentative D call: TRBD1 (6 bases). This CDR3 spans 14 amino acids. Per the germline V gene, CDR1 is LNHDA and CDR2 is SQIVND (reference sequence). CDR3 in DNA: TGTACCAGTAGTCAGGGGCGGACTAATCAGCCCCAGCATTTT. It is translated as CTSSQGRTNQPQHF.